This entry describes one TCR beta chain. The antigen is unknown. Only in-frame clones appear in the TCRdb table, and some are missing; sequencing was by immunoSEQ multiplex PCR. The sample carries fewer than 180,000 clones, roughly 90% recorded once. The sample comes from a study of T cell responses to AZD1222 COVID-19 vaccine. General study points: Recipients of two AZD1222 doses showed rising Spike-specific TCR breadth and depth. Donors were mostly white British, more females; clonal diversity possibly underestimated. Nearly half of spike-specific TCRs reportedly target variant regions that are unmutated in the B.1.351 and B.1.1.7 variants.

The V gene lost 1 base and the J gene lost 0 bases, with 6 bases spanning the gap. CDR1 is SGHNT, CDR2 YYREEE, per germline (reference sequence). There are 14 residues in the CDR3. This TCR derives from an adult who received the AZD1222 COVID-19 vaccine. Sequenced here: peripheral blood, sampled 28 days after the second AZD1222 dose. This chain connects TRBV5-4 to TRBJ2-3; no firm D call. The CDR3 sequence is CASSLSDSTDTQYF. The CDR3 nucleotides are TGTGCCAGCAGCTTGTCGGATAGCACAGATACGCAGTATTTT.